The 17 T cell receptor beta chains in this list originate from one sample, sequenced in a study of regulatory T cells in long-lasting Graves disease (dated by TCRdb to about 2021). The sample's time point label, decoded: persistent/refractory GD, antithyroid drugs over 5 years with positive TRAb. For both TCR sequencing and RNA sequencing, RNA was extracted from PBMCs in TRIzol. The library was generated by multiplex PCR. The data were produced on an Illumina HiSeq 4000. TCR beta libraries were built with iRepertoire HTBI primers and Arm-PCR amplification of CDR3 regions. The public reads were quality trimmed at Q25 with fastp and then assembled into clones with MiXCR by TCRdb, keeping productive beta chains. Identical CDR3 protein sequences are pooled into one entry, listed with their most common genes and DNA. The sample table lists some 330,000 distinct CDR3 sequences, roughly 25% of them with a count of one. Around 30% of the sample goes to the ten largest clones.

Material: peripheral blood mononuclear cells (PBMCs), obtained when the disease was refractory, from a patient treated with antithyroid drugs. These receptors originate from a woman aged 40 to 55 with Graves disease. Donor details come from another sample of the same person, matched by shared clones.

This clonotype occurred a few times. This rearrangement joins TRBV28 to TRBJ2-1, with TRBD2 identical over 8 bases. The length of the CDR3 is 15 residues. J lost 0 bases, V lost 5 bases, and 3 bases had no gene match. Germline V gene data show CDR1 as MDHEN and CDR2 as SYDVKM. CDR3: CASSISGNSYNEQFF. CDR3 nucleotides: TGTGCCAGCAGTATTAGCGGGAACTCCTACAATGAGCAGTTCTTC.

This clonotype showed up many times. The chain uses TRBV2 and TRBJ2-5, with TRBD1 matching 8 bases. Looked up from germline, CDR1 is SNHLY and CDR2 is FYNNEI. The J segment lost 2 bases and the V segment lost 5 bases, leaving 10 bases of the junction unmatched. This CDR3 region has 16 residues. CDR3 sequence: CASSRRTGGQQETQYF. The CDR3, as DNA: TGTGCCAGCAGTCGACGTACAGGGGGTCAGCAAGAGACCCAGTACTTC.

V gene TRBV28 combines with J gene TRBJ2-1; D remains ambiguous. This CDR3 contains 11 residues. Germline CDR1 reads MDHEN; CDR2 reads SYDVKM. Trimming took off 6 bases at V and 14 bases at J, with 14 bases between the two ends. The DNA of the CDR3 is TGTGCCAGCAGCACGGACCGGGTCGAGTTCTTC. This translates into CASSTDRVEFF.

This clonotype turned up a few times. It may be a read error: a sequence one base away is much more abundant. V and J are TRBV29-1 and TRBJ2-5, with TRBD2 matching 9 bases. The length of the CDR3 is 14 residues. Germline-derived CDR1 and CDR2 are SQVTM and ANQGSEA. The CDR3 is CSVRKTSGQEAQYF. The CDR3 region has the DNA TGCAGCGTCAGAAAGACTAGCGGCCAAGAGGCCCAGTACTTC.

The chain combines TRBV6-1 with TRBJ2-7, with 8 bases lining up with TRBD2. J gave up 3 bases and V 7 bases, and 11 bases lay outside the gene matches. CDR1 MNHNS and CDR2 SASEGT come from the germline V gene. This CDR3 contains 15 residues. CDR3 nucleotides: TGTGCCAGCACCCCCCGGGCTCTAGCGGGCTACGAGCAGTACTTC. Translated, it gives CASTPRALAGYEQYF.

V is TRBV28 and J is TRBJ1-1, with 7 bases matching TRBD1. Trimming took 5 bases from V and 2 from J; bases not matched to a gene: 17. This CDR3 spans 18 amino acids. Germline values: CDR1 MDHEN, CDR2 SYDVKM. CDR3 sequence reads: CASSADRRDSSKNTEAFF. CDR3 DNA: TGTGCCAGCAGTGCTGATAGGCGGGACAGCTCTAAAAACACTGAAGCTTTCTTT.

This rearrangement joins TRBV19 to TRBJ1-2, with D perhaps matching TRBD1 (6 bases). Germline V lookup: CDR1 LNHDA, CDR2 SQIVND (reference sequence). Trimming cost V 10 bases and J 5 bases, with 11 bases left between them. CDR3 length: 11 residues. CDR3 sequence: CATEQGYGYTF. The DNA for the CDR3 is TGTGCCACCGAACAGGGTTATGGCTACACCTTC.

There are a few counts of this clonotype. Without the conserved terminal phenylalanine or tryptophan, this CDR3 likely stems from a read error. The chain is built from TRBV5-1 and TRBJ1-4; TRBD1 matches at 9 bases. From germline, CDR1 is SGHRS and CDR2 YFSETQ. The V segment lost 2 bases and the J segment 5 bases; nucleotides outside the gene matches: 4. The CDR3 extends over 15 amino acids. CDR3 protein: CASSFDRGGNEKLFL. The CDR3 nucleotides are TGCGCCAGCAGCTTTGACAGGGGGGGAAATGAAAAACTGTTTTTG.

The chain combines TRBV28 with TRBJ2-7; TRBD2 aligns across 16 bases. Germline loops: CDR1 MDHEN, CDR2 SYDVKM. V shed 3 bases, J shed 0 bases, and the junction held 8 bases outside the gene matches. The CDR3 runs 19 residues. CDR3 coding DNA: TGTGCCAGCAGTTTCCCACGGGGACTAGCGGGAGGGCCCTCCTACGAGCAGTACTTC. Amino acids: CASSFPRGLAGGPSYEQYF.

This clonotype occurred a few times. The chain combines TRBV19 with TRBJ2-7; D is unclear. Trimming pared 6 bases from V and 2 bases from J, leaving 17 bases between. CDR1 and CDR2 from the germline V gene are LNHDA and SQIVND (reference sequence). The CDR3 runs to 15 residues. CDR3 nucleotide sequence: TGTGCCAGTAGCACCCAGGACGGGCGAGCCTACGAGCAGTACTTC. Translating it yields CASSTQDGRAYEQYF.

In nucleotides, the CDR3 is TGTGCCAGCAGTTCACCGGGGACTAGCGGGAGGGCGGGCACAGATACGCAGTATTTT. It yields the protein CASSSPGTSGRAGTDTQYF. The rearrangement links TRBV28 to TRBJ2-3; 16 bases match TRBD2. Trimming at V came to 4 bases and at J to 1 base, leaving 8 bases not matched to a gene. The CDR3 loop spans 19 amino acids. Germline loops: CDR1 MDHEN, CDR2 SYDVKM.

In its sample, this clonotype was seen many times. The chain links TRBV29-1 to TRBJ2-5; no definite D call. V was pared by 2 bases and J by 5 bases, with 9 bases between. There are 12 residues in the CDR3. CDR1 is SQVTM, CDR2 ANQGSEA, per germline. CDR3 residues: CSVEFQEETQYF. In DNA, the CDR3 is TGCAGCGTTGAATTTCAGGAGGAGACCCAGTACTTC.

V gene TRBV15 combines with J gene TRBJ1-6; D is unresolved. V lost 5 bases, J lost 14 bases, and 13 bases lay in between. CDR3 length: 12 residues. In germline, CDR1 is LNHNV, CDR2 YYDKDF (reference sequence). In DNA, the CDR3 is TGTGCCACCAGCGCAGAGTCCGGGACCCTCCACTTT. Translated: CATSAESGTLHF.

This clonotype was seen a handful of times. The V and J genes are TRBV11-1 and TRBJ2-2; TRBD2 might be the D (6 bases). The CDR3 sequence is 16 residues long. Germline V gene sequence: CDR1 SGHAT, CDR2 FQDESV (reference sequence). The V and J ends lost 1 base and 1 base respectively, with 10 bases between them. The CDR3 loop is CASSLGGSGNTGELFF. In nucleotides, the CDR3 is TGTGCCAGCAGCTTAGGAGGTAGCGGGAACACCGGGGAGCTGTTTTTT.

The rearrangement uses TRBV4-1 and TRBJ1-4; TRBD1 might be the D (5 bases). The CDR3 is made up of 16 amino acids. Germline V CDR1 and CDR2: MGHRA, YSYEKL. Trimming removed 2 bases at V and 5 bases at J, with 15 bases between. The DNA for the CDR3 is TGCGCCAGCAGCCAAATCTTAAGCGACAGCAATGAAAAACTGTTTTTT. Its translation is CASSQILSDSNEKLFF.

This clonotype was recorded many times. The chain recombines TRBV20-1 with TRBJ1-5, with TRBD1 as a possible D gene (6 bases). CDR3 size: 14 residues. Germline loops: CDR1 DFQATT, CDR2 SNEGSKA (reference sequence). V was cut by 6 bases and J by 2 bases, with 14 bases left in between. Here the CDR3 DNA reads TGCAGTGCGGAATTCAAGGGGGGCAATCAGCCCCAGCATTTT. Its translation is CSAEFKGGNQPQHF.

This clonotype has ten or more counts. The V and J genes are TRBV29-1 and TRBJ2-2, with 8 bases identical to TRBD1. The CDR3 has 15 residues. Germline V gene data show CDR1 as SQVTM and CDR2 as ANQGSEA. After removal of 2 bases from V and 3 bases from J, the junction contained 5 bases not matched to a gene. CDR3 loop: CSVEPTGADTGELFF. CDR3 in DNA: TGCAGCGTTGAACCGACAGGGGCTGACACCGGGGAGCTGTTTTTT.